The text below deals with one T cell receptor beta chain. This sample stems from a study of T cells in Graves' hyperthyroidism and ophthalmopathy. In patients aged 18 to 65, hyperthyroidism was newly diagnosed, with duration under 2 months. Uncontrolled infections, other autoimmune diseases, pregnancy or lactation led to exclusion of patients. TCR beta CDR3 region amplification was performed from RNA transcripts. During a first-round RT-PCR of the TCR CDR3, the HTBI primer set was used. From the multiplex PCR reads, TCRdb called clonotypes with MiXCR, one entry per CDR3 protein. The sample carries approximately 320,000 distinct CDR3 sequences, 16% recorded once. The material sequenced was blood. The source of this sequence is a man aged 30 to 45 with Graves' hyperthyroidism.

CDR3 loop: CASSYSGTEPYEQYF. The DNA of the CDR3 is TGTGCCAGCAGTTACTCGGGGACAGAACCCTACGAGCAGTACTTC. This chain links TRBV6-2 or TRBV6-3 with TRBJ2-7, with 7 bases identical to TRBD1. V lost 0 bases to trimming and J lost 2 bases; unmatched junction nucleotides: 4. CDR1 and CDR2 (germline): MNHEY, SVGEGT. The CDR3 is made up of 15 amino acids.